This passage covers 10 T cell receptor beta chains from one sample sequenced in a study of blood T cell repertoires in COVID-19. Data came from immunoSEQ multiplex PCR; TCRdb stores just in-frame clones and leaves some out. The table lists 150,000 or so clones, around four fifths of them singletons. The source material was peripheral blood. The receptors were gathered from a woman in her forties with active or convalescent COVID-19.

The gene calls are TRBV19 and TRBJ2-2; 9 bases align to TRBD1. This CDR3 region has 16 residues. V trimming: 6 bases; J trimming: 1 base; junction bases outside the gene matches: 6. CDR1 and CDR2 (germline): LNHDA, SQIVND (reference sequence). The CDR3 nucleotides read TGTGCCAGTAGGGACAGGGGACTGTGGAACACCGGGGAGCTGTTTTTT. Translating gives CASRDRGLWNTGELFF. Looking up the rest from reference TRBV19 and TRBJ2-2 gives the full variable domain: DGGITQSPKYLFRKEGQNVTLSCEQNLNHDAMYWYRQDPGQGLRLIYYSQIVNDFQKGDIAEGYSVSREKKESFPLTVTSAQKNPTAFYLCASRDRGLWNTGELFFGEGSRLTVL.

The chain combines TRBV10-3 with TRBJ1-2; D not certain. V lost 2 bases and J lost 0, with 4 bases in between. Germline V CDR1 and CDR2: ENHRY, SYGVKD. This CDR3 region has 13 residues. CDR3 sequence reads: CAISEAANYGYTF. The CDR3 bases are TGTGCCATCAGTGAGGCGGCTAACTATGGCTACACCTTC.

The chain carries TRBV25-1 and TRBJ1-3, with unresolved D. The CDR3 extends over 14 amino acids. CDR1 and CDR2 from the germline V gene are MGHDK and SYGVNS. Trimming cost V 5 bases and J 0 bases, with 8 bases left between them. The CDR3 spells CASSTPSSGNTIYF. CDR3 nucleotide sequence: TGTGCCAGCAGTACGCCCAGCTCTGGAAACACCATATATTTT. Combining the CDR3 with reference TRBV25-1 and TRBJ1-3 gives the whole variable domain EADIYQTPRYLVIGTGKKITLECSQTMGHDKMYWYQQDPGMELHLIHYSYGVNSTEKGDLSSESTVSRIRTEHFPLTLESARPSHTSQYLCASSTPSSGNTIYFGEGSWLTVV.

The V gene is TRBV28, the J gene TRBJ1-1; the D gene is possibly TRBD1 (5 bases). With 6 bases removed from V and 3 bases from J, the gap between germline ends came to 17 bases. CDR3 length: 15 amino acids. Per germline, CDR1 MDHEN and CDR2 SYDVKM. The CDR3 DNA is TGTGCCAGCAGGGCCTATGGGGGAGGGGACACTGAAGCTTTCTTT. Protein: CASRAYGGGDTEAFF.

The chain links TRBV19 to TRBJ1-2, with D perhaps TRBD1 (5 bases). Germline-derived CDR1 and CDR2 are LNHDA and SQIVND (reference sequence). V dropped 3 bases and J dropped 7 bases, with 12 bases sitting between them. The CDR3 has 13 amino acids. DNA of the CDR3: TGTGCCAGTAGTATCCAGGGAGGATTTGGCTACACCTTC. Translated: CASSIQGGFGYTF.

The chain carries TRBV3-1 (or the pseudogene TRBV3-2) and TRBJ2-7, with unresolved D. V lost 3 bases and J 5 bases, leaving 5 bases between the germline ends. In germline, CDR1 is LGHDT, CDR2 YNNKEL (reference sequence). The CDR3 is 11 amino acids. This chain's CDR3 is CASSQAHEQYF. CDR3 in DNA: TGTGCCAGCAGCCAGGCCCACGAGCAGTACTTC.

The CDR3 here is CASSLPGEGAKNIQYF. The CDR3 DNA follows: TGTGCCAGCAGCCTACCTGGGGAGGGGGCCAAAAACATTCAGTACTTC. The chain uses TRBV5-4 and TRBJ2-4; 7 bases agree with TRBD2. V was pared by 4 bases and J by 1 base, with 8 bases of the junction left unmatched. The CDR3 has 16 amino acids. CDR1 is SGHNT, CDR2 YYREEE, per germline (reference sequence).

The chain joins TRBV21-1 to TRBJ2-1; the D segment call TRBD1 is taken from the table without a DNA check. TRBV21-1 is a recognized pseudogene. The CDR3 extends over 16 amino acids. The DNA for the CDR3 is TGTGCCAGCAGTTGGACAGGGGGTCTTGTCTACAATGAGCAGTTCTTC. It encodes CASSWTGGLVYNEQFF.

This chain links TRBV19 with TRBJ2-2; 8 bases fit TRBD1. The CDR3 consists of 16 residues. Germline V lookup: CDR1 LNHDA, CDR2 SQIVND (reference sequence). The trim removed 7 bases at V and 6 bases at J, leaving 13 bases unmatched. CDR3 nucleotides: TGTGCCAGTACTAGCACTCCAGGGGGCGCGGCCGGGGAGCTGTTTTTT. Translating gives CASTSTPGGAAGELFF.

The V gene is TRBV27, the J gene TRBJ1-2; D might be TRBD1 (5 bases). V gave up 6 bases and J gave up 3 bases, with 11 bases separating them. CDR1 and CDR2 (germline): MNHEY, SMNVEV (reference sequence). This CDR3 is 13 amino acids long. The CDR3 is CASRNGTDYGYTF. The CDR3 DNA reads TGTGCCAGCAGAAACGGGACTGACTATGGCTACACCTTC.